Listed below are T cell receptor beta chains from one sample, sequenced in a study of cytomegalovirus exposure and HLA in healthy donors. This table comes from immunoSEQ multiplex PCR, and its TCRdb copy is limited to in-frame clones, with some not included. This table holds about 120,000 clones, 73% found once. Sequencing used PBMCs. Every receptor here comes from a woman aged 25 to 45 in good health and CMV-seronegative. Each CDR3 is given with its conserved first and last residue. D genes are given only for firm matches. Clone size is shown for a subset of rows, as once, few, many or a class of expanded clone.

j_call: TRBJ2-7; v_call: TRBV28; clone_size: .; d_call: TRBD1; cdr3_nt: TGTGCCAGCAAGGGACAGGCGGATTCCTACGAGCAGTACTTC; cdr3_aa: CASKGQADSYEQYF
j_call: TRBJ2-3; v_call: TRBV30; clone_size: .; d_call: TRBD2; cdr3_nt: TGTGCCTGGAGTCGGACTAGCGGGAGTACAGATACGCAGTATTTT; cdr3_aa: CAWSRTSGSTDTQYF
j_call: TRBJ1-4; v_call: TRBV30; clone_size: .; d_call: .; cdr3_nt: TGTGCCTGGACCACAACTAATGAAAAACTGTTTTTT; cdr3_aa: CAWTTTNEKLFF
j_call: TRBJ2-1; v_call: TRBV5-1; clone_size: .; d_call: .; cdr3_nt: TGCGCCAGCAGCTTGGACTACAACAATGAGCAGTTCTTC; cdr3_aa: CASSLDYNNEQFF
j_call: TRBJ1-6; v_call: TRBV19; clone_size: .; d_call: .; cdr3_nt: TGTGCCAGTAACCAGGCCATTAATTCACCCCTCCACTTT; cdr3_aa: CASNQAINSPLHF
j_call: TRBJ1-2; v_call: TRBV19; clone_size: .; d_call: TRBD1; cdr3_nt: TGTGCCAGTTCTGGGTACCCGGGGTTTAGTGTTAAACGGGACAGGGATGGCTACACCTTC; cdr3_aa: CASSGYPGFSVKRDRDGYTF
j_call: TRBJ2-7; v_call: TRBV7-2; clone_size: few; d_call: TRBD1; cdr3_nt: TGTGCCAGCAGCTTGGGACAGGGTAGGGTCGAGCAGTACTTC; cdr3_aa: CASSLGQGRVEQYF
j_call: TRBJ1-5; v_call: TRBV13; clone_size: .; d_call: .; cdr3_nt: TGTGCCAGTTCAAACAGGGCGCTCAATCAGCCCCAGCATTTT; cdr3_aa: CASSNRALNQPQHF
j_call: TRBJ2-1; v_call: TRBV10-3; clone_size: few; d_call: .; cdr3_nt: TGTGCCATCAGTGAACAGGGTGTGTATTCCTACAATGAGCAGTTCTTC; cdr3_aa: CAISEQGVYSYNEQFF
j_call: TRBJ2-7; v_call: TRBV6-5; clone_size: .; d_call: .; cdr3_nt: TGTGCCAGCAGTTACTCCTGGCAGTCCTACGAGCAGTACTTC; cdr3_aa: CASSYSWQSYEQYF
j_call: TRBJ1-5; v_call: TRBV27; clone_size: .; d_call: .; cdr3_nt: TGTGCCAGCGGCCATCAGCCCCAGCATTTT; cdr3_aa: CASGHQPQHF
j_call: TRBJ1-2; v_call: TRBV29-1; clone_size: .; d_call: .; cdr3_nt: TGCAGCGACGTTGGGGGGGCTGGCTACACCTTC; cdr3_aa: CSDVGGAGYTF
j_call: TRBJ1-2; v_call: TRBV28; clone_size: .; d_call: .; cdr3_nt: TGTGCCAGCAGTACAGGGACTAGGGGCTACACCTTC; cdr3_aa: CASSTGTRGYTF
j_call: TRBJ1-1; v_call: TRBV10-1; clone_size: .; d_call: .; cdr3_nt: TGCGCCAGCAGTGATGGGGAGACTGAAGCTTTCTTT; cdr3_aa: CASSDGETEAFF
j_call: TRBJ1-2; v_call: TRBV29-1; clone_size: .; d_call: .; cdr3_nt: TGCAGCGTTGAGGGTCAGGGTCATGGCTACACCTTC; cdr3_aa: CSVEGQGHGYTF
j_call: TRBJ1-5; v_call: TRBV27; clone_size: .; d_call: .; cdr3_nt: TGTGCCAGCAGTCCCCGACTTTATAGCAATCAGCCCCAGCATTTT; cdr3_aa: CASSPRLYSNQPQHF
j_call: TRBJ1-2; v_call: TRBV6-1; clone_size: once; d_call: .; cdr3_nt: TGTGCCAGCAGCCGGACACGGGAGGATGGCTACACCTTC; cdr3_aa: CASSRTREDGYTF